Included here is one T cell receptor beta chain sequence, with context. The antigen remains unidentified. The protocol was immunoSEQ multiplex PCR, while the TCRdb copy is restricted to in-frame clones and leaves out a portion. This sample has 70,000 or so clones, with 75% to 90% found just once. This specimen belongs to a study of T cell responses to AZD1222 COVID-19 vaccine. Study findings and constraints: Spike-wide vaccine-associated CD4 TCRs dominated at 160-218 and 743-854. Females made up more of the donors, who were largely white British, and clonal diversity may have come out too low. Within unmutated variant regions lay the reported targets of nearly half of spike-specific TCRs.

The sample in question was peripheral blood, obtained 28 days after the second AZD1222 dose. The source is an adult who received the AZD1222 COVID-19 vaccine.

The CDR3 DNA sequence: TGTGCCAGCAGTGCAGGGATAGGCGAGCAGTACTTC. Its protein product is CASSAGIGEQYF. The chain joins TRBV2 to TRBJ2-7, with D possibly being TRBD1 (5 bases). Per germline, CDR1 SNHLY and CDR2 FYNNEI. This CDR3 has 12 residues. V was clipped by 4 bases and J by 6 bases, with 10 bases between them.